The sequence of this T cell receptor (beta chain) was determined in a study of T cells after yellow fever vaccination. Points from the study as a whole: It was a weaker secondary response, yet one that peaked faster, at day 5 versus 15.

Conversion of TCR transcripts into cDNA relied on 5'RACE template switching, which added a universal primer site and UMIs. TCRdb used MiXCR to reprocess the 5' RACE reads, holding one entry per CDR3 protein. The table lists about 29,000 distinct CDR3 sequences, around 4.6% of them singletons. The table lists this clonotype with many counts. Its specificity is not known. The source material was CD8+ T cells sorted from PBMCs, sampled 10 days after the yellow fever booster vaccination. This TCR was sampled from a man between 25 and 39 years old who received the YFV17D yellow fever vaccine.

Here the CDR3 reads CASSPAGGPYNEQFF. The CDR3 coding sequence is TGTGCCAGTAGTCCAGCGGGAGGGCCGTACAATGAGCAGTTCTTC. The chain has TRBV19 and TRBJ2-1, with TRBD2 identical over 10 bases. Germline-derived CDR1 and CDR2 are LNHDA and SQIVND (reference sequence). V trimming: 5 bases; J trimming: 4 bases; junction bases outside the gene matches: 5. CDR3 length: 15 residues.